A selection of T cell receptor beta chains follows, all from one sample in a study of TIL therapy for anti-PD-1-resistant metastatic lung cancer. Some clones are missing from TCRdb's copy, which holds only in-frame ones; the method was immunoSEQ multiplex PCR. The table records about 36,000 clones, more than 60% of them present only once. The sample in question was blood, obtained at baseline. These receptors were obtained from a person aged 25-85 years with non-small cell lung cancer. The CDR3 runs from the conserved cysteine through the conserved F or W. D genes are given only for firm matches. A clone size is listed for some rows: how often the clone was seen (once, few, many), or a class if it is expanded.

size: .
D: TRBD2
V: TRBV4-1
J: TRBJ2-3
CDR3: CASSQEEVTSGLYTQYF
DNA: TGCGCCAGCAGCCAAGAAGAGGTAACTAGCGGCCTATATACGCAGTATTTT

size: once
D: .
V: TRBV7-3
J: TRBJ1-6
CDR3: CASSPNNNSPLHF
DNA: TGTGCCAGCAGCCCCAATAATAATTCACCCCTCCACTTT

size: .
D: .
V: TRBV19
J: TRBJ1-2
CDR3: CASTYFDSRADGYTF
DNA: TGTGCCAGTACCTACTTCGACAGCCGGGCGGATGGCTACACCTTC

size: .
D: TRBD1
V: TRBV5-1
J: TRBJ2-3
CDR3: CASKDRTPDTQYF
DNA: TGCGCCAGCAAGGACAGGACACCCGATACGCAGTATTTT

size: .
D: TRBD1
V: TRBV27
J: TRBJ1-2
CDR3: CASSAPGQGYGYTF
DNA: TGTGCCAGCAGTGCGCCCGGACAGGGGTATGGCTACACCTTC

size: .
D: .
V: TRBV5-1
J: TRBJ1-5
CDR3: CASSLDGVNQPQHF
DNA: TGCGCCAGCAGCTTGGACGGAGTTAATCAGCCCCAGCATTTT

size: .
D: .
V: TRBV18
J: TRBJ1-1
CDR3: CASSPLPGDTEAFF
DNA: TGTGCCAGCTCACCACTTCCGGGAGACACTGAAGCTTTCTTT

size: .
D: .
V: TRBV6-5
J: TRBJ2-3
CDR3: CASSWAGVSTDTQYF
DNA: TGTGCCAGCAGCTGGGCAGGGGTTTCCACAGATACGCAGTATTTT

size: .
D: .
V: TRBV23-1
J: TRBJ2-1
CDR3: CASSQLFQGGQNNEQFF
DNA: TGCGCCAGCAGTCAACTTTTCCAGGGCGGTCAAAACAATGAGCAGTTCTTC

size: .
D: .
V: TRBV4-3
J: TRBJ2-1
CDR3: CASSQRDSGYDEQFF
DNA: TGCGCCAGCAGCCAACGGGACAGCGGGTACGATGAGCAGTTCTTC

size: .
D: TRBD1
V: TRBV7-9
J: TRBJ2-5
CDR3: CASSLGGGSKETQYF
DNA: TGTGCCAGCAGCTTAGGAGGGGGCAGTAAGGAGACCCAGTACTTC

size: .
D: .
V: TRBV30
J: TRBJ2-1
CDR3: CAWSVRSRSYNEQFF
DNA: TGTGCCTGGAGTGTTCGTTCCCGCTCCTACAATGAGCAGTTCTTC

size: .
D: .
V: TRBV5-1
J: TRBJ1-1
CDR3: CASSLDRASTEAFF
DNA: TGCGCCAGCAGCTTGGACAGGGCGAGCACTGAAGCTTTCTTT

size: .
D: TRBD2
V: TRBV10-3
J: TRBJ2-1
CDR3: CAISELTSGRTNEQFF
DNA: TGTGCCATCAGTGAGTTGACTAGCGGGAGAACCAATGAGCAGTTCTTC

size: .
D: .
V: TRBV6-1
J: TRBJ1-2
CDR3: CASSVGLYGYTF
DNA: TGTGCCAGCAGTGTGGGGTTGTACGGCTACACCTTC

size: .
D: .
V: TRBV7-2
J: TRBJ1-6
CDR3: CASSLVGQYNSPLHF
DNA: TGTGCCAGCAGCTTAGTGGGGCAATATAATTCACCCCTCCACTTT

size: few
D: TRBD1
V: TRBV28
J: TRBJ1-2
CDR3: CASLQGFYGYTF
DNA: TGTGCCAGTTTACAGGGGTTCTATGGCTACACCTTC

size: .
D: .
V: TRBV6-1
J: TRBJ1-5
CDR3: CASSDISGGPQHF
DNA: TGTGCCAGCAGTGATATTAGTGGAGGGCCCCAGCATTTT

size: .
D: .
V: TRBV28
J: TRBJ1-2
CDR3: CASSLQGRHGYTF
DNA: TGTGCCAGCAGTTTACAGGGTCGACATGGCTACACCTTC

size: once
D: .
V: TRBV4-2
J: TRBJ2-3
CDR3: CASSQRVFTDTQYF
DNA: TGTGCCAGCAGCCAAAGGGTTTTCACAGATACGCAGTATTTT

size: .
D: .
V: TRBV14
J: TRBJ1-1
CDR3: CASSQGGRENTEAFF
DNA: TGTGCCAGCAGCCAAGGCGGCAGGGAGAACACTGAAGCTTTCTTT

size: .
D: TRBD2
V: TRBV28
J: TRBJ2-2
CDR3: CASRRGGAGTGELFF
DNA: TGTGCCAGCAGGCGCGGGGGGGCGGGCACCGGGGAGCTGTTTTTT

size: few
D: TRBD2
V: TRBV5-1
J: TRBJ2-1
CDR3: CASTASGGYNEQFF
DNA: TGCGCCAGCACCGCTAGCGGGGGTTACAATGAGCAGTTCTTC

size: .
D: .
V: TRBV9
J: TRBJ1-1
CDR3: CASSAQVTGNTEAFF
DNA: TGTGCCAGCAGCGCCCAAGTGACGGGGAACACTGAAGCTTTCTTT

size: .
D: .
V: TRBV12-2
J: TRBJ2-2
CDR3: CASRSPGLAGRTGELFF
DNA: TGTGCAAGTCGCTCCCCGGGACTAGCGGGACGAACCGGGGAGCTGTTTTTT

size: .
D: .
V: TRBV19
J: TRBJ2-3
CDR3: CASSDTGTDTQYF
DNA: TGTGCCAGTAGTGATACAGGGACAGATACGCAGTATTTT

size: few
D: TRBD1
V: TRBV19
J: TRBJ1-2
CDR3: CASSLRGTGEAGYTF
DNA: TGTGCCAGTAGTCTCCGCGGGACAGGGGAGGCTGGCTACACCTTC